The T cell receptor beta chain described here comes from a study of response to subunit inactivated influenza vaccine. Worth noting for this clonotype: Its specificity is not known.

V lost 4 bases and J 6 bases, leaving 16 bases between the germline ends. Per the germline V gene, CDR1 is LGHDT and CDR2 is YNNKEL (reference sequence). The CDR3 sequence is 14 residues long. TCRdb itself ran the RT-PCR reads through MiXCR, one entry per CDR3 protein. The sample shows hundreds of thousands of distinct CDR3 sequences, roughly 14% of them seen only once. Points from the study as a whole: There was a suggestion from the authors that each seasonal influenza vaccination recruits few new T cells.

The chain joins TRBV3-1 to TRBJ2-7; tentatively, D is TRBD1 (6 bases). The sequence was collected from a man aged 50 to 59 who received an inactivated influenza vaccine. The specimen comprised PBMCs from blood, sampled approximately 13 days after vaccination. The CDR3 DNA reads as TGTGCCAGCAGCCCCACCGACAGGTTCCGCGAGCAGTACTTC. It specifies CASSPTDRFREQYF.